A single sample gave rise to the 15 T cell receptor beta chains below, sequenced in a study of cytomegalovirus exposure and HLA in healthy donors. The study ran its PCR with 60 Vbeta and 13 Jbeta primers. Sequenced by immunoSEQ multiplex PCR; TCRdb stores in-frame clones only, minus some. The data contain about 150,000 clones, around 79% of them seen just once; the ten biggest clones take up about 3.7%. Sequencing used PBMCs. The receptors originated from a human donor in good health.

The chain links TRBV27 to TRBJ2-7; perhaps TRBD2 as D (6 bases). Trimming stripped 5 bases from V and 3 bases from J, with 14 bases between. Germline CDR1 reads MNHEY; CDR2 reads SMNVEV (reference sequence). The CDR3 runs to 14 residues. The CDR3 DNA reads TGTGCCAGCAGTGCGGACGGAGGGTACTACGAGCAGTACTTC. Its translation is CASSADGGYYEQYF.

This sequence joins TRBV2 and TRBJ1-5, with unresolved D. Trimming took 1 base from V and 1 from J, leaving 5 bases between them. Per germline, CDR1 SNHLY and CDR2 FYNNEI. The length of the CDR3 is 14 residues. The DNA of the CDR3 is TGTGCCAGCAGTGAAGAGAGGAGCAATCAGCCCCAGCATTTT. It encodes CASSEERSNQPQHF.

J is TRBJ2-5 and V is TRBV27; D not certain. Germline values: CDR1 MNHEY, CDR2 SMNVEV (reference sequence). The length of the CDR3 is 12 residues. Trimming left V 5 bases short and J 5 bases short, with 9 bases between. The CDR3 DNA reads as TGTGCCAGCAGTCCTACCCGGGAGACCCAGTACTTC. As protein: CASSPTRETQYF.

The rearrangement joins TRBV19 to TRBJ2-6, with D unclear. The germline V and J ends were trimmed by 1 base and 4 bases, with 8 bases remaining between them. CDR1 and CDR2 (germline): LNHDA, SQIVND (reference sequence). This CDR3 comprises 15 residues. CDR3 in amino acids: CASSIGGRGANVLTF. CDR3 DNA: TGTGCCAGTAGTATAGGAGGTAGGGGGGCCAACGTCCTGACTTTC. Based on the CDR3 plus reference TRBV19 and TRBJ2-6, the full variable domain is DGGITQSPKYLFRKEGQNVTLSCEQNLNHDAMYWYRQDPGQGLRLIYYSQIVNDFQKGDIAEGYSVSREKKESFPLTVTSAQKNPTAFYLCASSIGGRGANVLTFGAGSRLTVL.

The sample holds one count of this clone. CDR3 coding DNA: TGCGCCAGCAGCCGGACAGGGATGTTGTACGAGCAGTACTTC. Protein sequence: CASSRTGMLYEQYF. The gene calls are TRBV5-1 and TRBJ2-7; 8 nucleotides align to TRBD1. Trimming removed 4 bases from V and 4 bases from J; junction bases left unmatched: 7. CDR3 length equals 14 residues. The V gene's germline CDR1 is SGHRS and CDR2 YFSETQ.

The V call is TRBV18, the J call TRBJ2-7; D gene uncertain. The length of the CDR3 is 13 residues. Germline lookup yields CDR1 KGHSH and CDR2 LQKENI. The V end lost 3 bases, the J end lost 3 bases, and 9 bases lay between the germline ends. CDR3 bases: TGTGCCAGCTCACCGAGGCTAAACTACGAGCAGTACTTC. It specifies CASSPRLNYEQYF.

For the CDR3, the DNA is TGTGCCTGGATTCTTGCGGGGGGCGGTGAGCAGTTCTTC. It translates to CAWILAGGGEQFF. V is TRBV30 and J is TRBJ2-1; 8 bases map to TRBD2. CDR3 length: 13 amino acids. The V and J ends lost 4 bases and 9 bases, in that order; junction bases with no gene match: 8. The germline V gene encodes CDR1 GTSNPN and CDR2 SVGIG (reference sequence).

The chain combines TRBV7-2 with TRBJ2-2, with D tentatively TRBD1 (5 bases). The CDR3 totals 15 residues. Trimming cost V 0 bases and J 2 bases, with 7 bases left between them. From germline, CDR1 is SGHTA and CDR2 FQGNSA. CDR3 sequence reads: CASSLAGRNTGELFF. For the CDR3, the DNA is TGTGCCAGCAGCTTAGCGGGGCGAAACACCGGGGAGCTGTTTTTT.

The rearrangement uses TRBV11-2 and TRBJ2-3; 8 nucleotides agree with TRBD2. Germline V lookup: CDR1 SGHAT, CDR2 FQNNGV. Trimming at V came to 5 bases and at J to 4 bases, leaving 5 bases not matched to a gene. The CDR3 is made up of 14 amino acids. The CDR3 bases are TGTGCCAGCAGCCTTAGCGGGGTGGCAGATACGCAGTATTTT. Translating it yields CASSLSGVADTQYF.

The V and J genes are TRBV6-5 and TRBJ2-5; no definite D call. This CDR3 has 14 amino acids. V lost 6 bases and J 0 bases, leaving 11 bases between the germline ends. Germline V gene data show CDR1 as MNHEY and CDR2 as SVGAGI. The CDR3 reads CASSARGHQETQYF. The CDR3 DNA is TGTGCCAGCAGCGCCCGAGGTCACCAAGAGACCCAGTACTTC.

The chain carries TRBV6-6 and TRBJ1-4; D remains unclear. Germline CDR1 MNHNY, CDR2 SVGAGI (reference sequence). This CDR3 comprises 13 residues. The V and J ends lost 6 bases and 6 bases respectively, with 11 bases between them. The CDR3 DNA follows: TGTGCCAGCAGGTCCACGGGGTATGAAAAACTGTTTTTT. This encodes CASRSTGYEKLFF.

The chain has TRBV5-4 and TRBJ2-3; TRBD1 might be the D (6 bases). Germline values: CDR1 SGHNT, CDR2 YYREEE (reference sequence). Trimming removed 7 bases from V and 1 base from J, with 13 bases in between. CDR3 length: 14 residues. CDR3 protein: CASGSDSRTDTQYF. CDR3 sequence (DNA): TGTGCCAGCGGGTCGGACAGTCGCACAGATACGCAGTATTTT.

The chain couples TRBV5-1 to TRBJ1-1; unclear D gene. V lost 4 bases to trimming and J lost 0 bases, with 16 bases between them. CDR1 is SGHRS and CDR2 is YFSETQ in the germline V gene. The CDR3 length is 16 residues. CDR3 sequence reads: CASSPQAAGLNTEAFF. Here the CDR3 DNA reads TGCGCCAGCAGCCCCCAGGCGGCGGGCTTGAACACTGAAGCTTTCTTT.

This clone has only a few counts. The gene calls are TRBV7-8 and TRBJ2-7; no firm D call. V lost 2 bases to trimming and J lost 3 bases, with 20 bases between them. The CDR3 runs 17 residues. Germline loops: CDR1 SGHVS, CDR2 FQNEAQ. CDR3 sequence reads: CASSLISPHHTGYEQYF. The DNA of the CDR3 is TGTGCCAGCAGCTTAATCTCTCCCCACCATACGGGCTACGAGCAGTACTTC.

The rearrangement joins TRBV5-4 to TRBJ1-1, with D maybe TRBD1 (5 bases). The CDR3 is made up of 14 amino acids. CDR1 is SGHNT, CDR2 YYREEE, per germline (reference sequence). With 2 bases removed from V and 5 bases from J, the gap between germline ends came to 13 bases. The CDR3 here is CASSFFGGRTEAFF. CDR3 DNA: TGTGCCAGCAGCTTCTTTGGGGGGAGGACTGAAGCTTTCTTT.